This entry lists 9 T cell receptor beta chains sequenced from one sample in a study of T cells in localized non-small cell lung cancer. Sequencing was performed with immunoSEQ multiplex PCR; in TCRdb, only in-frame clones are kept and a portion is missing. The sample yields under 150,000 clones, roughly 90% seen once. The source material was peripheral blood, sampled before any cancer treatment. The receptors here all came from a female donor over 55 with stage I lung adenocarcinoma.

The V call is TRBV7-9, the J call TRBJ1-1, with D possibly TRBD1 on 5 matching bases. V was trimmed by 0 bases and J by 1 base, leaving 15 bases between them. This CDR3 comprises 17 residues. Germline values: CDR1 SEHNR, CDR2 FQNEAQ (reference sequence). This CDR3 is CASSLAPTVPRNTEAFF. The DNA for the CDR3 is TGTGCCAGCAGCTTAGCGCCGACAGTACCCAGGAACACTGAAGCTTTCTTT.

The chain carries TRBV21-1 and TRBJ2-3; the tabulated D call, TRBD2, remains unverified against the DNA. TRBV21-1 has pseudogene status. This CDR3 region has 16 residues. The CDR3 DNA sequence: TGTGCCAGCAGCAGAAATAGCGGGAGGGTCACAGATACGCAGTATTTT. It translates to CASSRNSGRVTDTQYF.

V gene TRBV5-4 combines with J gene TRBJ2-6; D might be TRBD1 (6 bases). Trimming stripped 4 bases from V and 0 bases from J, with 8 bases between. The CDR3 is 15 residues long. CDR1 SGHNT and CDR2 YYREEE come from the germline V gene (reference sequence). The CDR3 DNA sequence: TGTGCCAGCAGCCAAGGGGGCTCTGGGGCCAACGTCCTGACTTTC. Its protein product is CASSQGGSGANVLTF.

This clone was found once. V is TRBV2 and J is TRBJ2-7; tentatively, D is TRBD1 or TRBD2 (5 bases each). Trimming took off 9 bases at V and 1 base at J, with 16 bases between the two ends. Germline assignment: CDR1 SNHLY and CDR2 FYNNEI. The CDR3 length is 14 residues. The CDR3 protein is CASERDGRSYEQYF. The CDR3 coding sequence is TGTGCCAGTGAACGGGACGGAAGATCCTACGAGCAGTACTTC.

The rearrangement links TRBV6-5 to TRBJ1-2, with 11 bases lining up with TRBD1. The CDR3 covers 15 residues. CDR1 and CDR2 from the germline V gene are MNHEY and SVGAGI. V shed 2 bases, J shed 5 bases, and the junction held 4 bases outside the gene matches. CDR3 loop: CASSYRDRGVYGYTF. Here the CDR3 DNA reads TGTGCCAGCAGTTACCGGGACAGGGGGGTGTATGGCTACACCTTC.

This chain joins TRBV6-5 and TRBJ2-1; TRBD1 is a possible D gene (6 bases). Per the germline V gene, CDR1 is MNHEY and CDR2 is SVGAGI. This CDR3 contains 16 residues. Between the trimmed V and J ends, which lost 0 bases and 5 bases, there was a span of 14 bases. CDR3 nucleotides: TGTGCCAGCAGTTACTCGAGGCTAGCAGGGGACAATGAGCAGTTCTTC. Protein: CASSYSRLAGDNEQFF.

This chain joins TRBV23-1 and TRBJ2-5; perhaps TRBD1 as D (5 bases). TRBV23-1 is an ORF; its function is uncertain. This CDR3 region has 13 residues. V was shortened by 3 bases and J by 3 bases, with 8 bases between the two germline ends. The CDR3 coding sequence is TGCGCCAGCAGTCAGGGCAGGGAAGAGACCCAGTACTTC. This codes for CASSQGREETQYF.

The V and J genes are TRBV11-3 and TRBJ2-1; a weak D match, TRBD2 (5 bases). V was trimmed by 0 bases and J by 2 bases, leaving 11 bases between them. Germline CDR1 is SGHNT and CDR2 is YENEEA. This CDR3 region has 16 residues. The CDR3 DNA is TGTGCCAGCAGCTTAGAACTTTCCGGGGCCTACAATGAGCAGTTCTTC. Translated: CASSLELSGAYNEQFF.

V is TRBV27 and J is TRBJ2-3; possibly TRBD1 for D (8 bases). CDR3 length: 17 amino acids. CDR1 is MNHEY, CDR2 SMNVEV, per germline (reference sequence). The V end lost 6 bases, the J end lost 1 base, and 20 bases lay between the germline ends. The CDR3, as DNA: TGTGCCAGCAGCAGAACAGGGGGAGGGGCGGGCACAGATACGCAGTATTTT. Translated: CASSRTGGGAGTDTQYF.